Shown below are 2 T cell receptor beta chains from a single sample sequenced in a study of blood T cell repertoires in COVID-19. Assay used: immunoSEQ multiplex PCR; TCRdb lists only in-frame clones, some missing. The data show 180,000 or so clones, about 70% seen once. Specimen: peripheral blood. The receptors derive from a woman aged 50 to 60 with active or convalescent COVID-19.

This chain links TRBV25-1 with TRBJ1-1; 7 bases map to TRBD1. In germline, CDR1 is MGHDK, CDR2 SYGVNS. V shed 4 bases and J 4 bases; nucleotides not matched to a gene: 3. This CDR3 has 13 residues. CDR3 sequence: CASSGHRGTEAFF. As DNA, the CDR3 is TGTGCCAGCAGTGGACACAGGGGCACTGAAGCTTTCTTT.

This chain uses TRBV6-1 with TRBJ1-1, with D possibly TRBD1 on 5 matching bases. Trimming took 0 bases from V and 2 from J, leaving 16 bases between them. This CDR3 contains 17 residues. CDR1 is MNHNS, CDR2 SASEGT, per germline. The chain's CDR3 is CASSEADRGRTNTEAFF. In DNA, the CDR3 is TGTGCCAGCAGTGAAGCGGATAGGGGCAGAACAAACACTGAAGCTTTCTTT.